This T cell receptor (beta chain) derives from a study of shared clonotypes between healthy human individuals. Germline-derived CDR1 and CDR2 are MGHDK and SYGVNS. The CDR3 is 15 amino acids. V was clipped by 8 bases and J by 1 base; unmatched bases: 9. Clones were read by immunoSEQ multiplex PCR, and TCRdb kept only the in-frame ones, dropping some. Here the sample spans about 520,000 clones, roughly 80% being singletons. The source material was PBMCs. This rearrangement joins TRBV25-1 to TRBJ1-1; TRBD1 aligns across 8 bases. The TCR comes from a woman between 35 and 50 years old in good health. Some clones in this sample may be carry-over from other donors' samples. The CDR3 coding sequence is TGTGCCAGCCGTAAGACAGGGGAAGGGAACACTGAAGCTTTCTTT. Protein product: CASRKTGEGNTEAFF.